This entry is about one T cell receptor beta chain. TCRdb called the 5' RACE reads again in MiXCR, with one record for every CDR3 protein. In the table there are 500,000 to 650,000 distinct CDR3 sequences, about 12% of which are singletons. The sample originates from a study of T cells after yellow fever vaccination. The CDR3 is made up of 15 amino acids. CDR1 and CDR2 (germline): MDHEN, SYDVKM. Trimming took 5 bases from V and 0 from J; bases not matched to a gene: 3. V is TRBV28 and J is TRBJ2-1, with 8 bases fitting TRBD2. Sequences were derived from PBMCs, sampled on the day of the yellow fever booster vaccination. The source is a man aged 30-40 years who received the YFV17D yellow fever vaccine. The CDR3: CASSTSGPSYNEQFF. Here the CDR3 DNA reads TGTGCCAGCAGTACTAGCGGCCCCTCCTACAATGAGCAGTTCTTC. The whole variable domain, filled in from reference TRBV28 and TRBJ2-1, reads DVKVTQSSRYLVKRTGEKVFLECVQDMDHENMFWYRQDPGLGLRLIYFSYDVKMKEKGDIPEGYSVSREKKERFSLILESASTNQTSMYLCASSTSGPSYNEQFFGPGTRLTVL.